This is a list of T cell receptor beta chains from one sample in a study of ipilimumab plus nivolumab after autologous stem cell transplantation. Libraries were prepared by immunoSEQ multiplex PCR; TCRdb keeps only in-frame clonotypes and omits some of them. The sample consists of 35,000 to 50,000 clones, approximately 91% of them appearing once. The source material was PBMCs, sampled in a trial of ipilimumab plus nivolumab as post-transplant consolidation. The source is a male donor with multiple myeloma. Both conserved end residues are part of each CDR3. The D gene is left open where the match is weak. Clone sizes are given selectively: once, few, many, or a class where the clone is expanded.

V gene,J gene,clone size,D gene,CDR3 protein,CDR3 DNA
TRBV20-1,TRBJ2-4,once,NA,CSATDKNIQYF,TGCAGTGCTACTGACAAAAACATTCAGTACTTC
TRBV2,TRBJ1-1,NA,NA,CASSEGAGEAFF,TGTGCCAGCAGTGAGGGGGCGGGAGAAGCTTTCTTT
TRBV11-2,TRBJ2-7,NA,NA,CASKLYLGNNEQYF,TGTGCCAGCAAGCTTTATCTGGGGAATAACGAGCAGTACTTC
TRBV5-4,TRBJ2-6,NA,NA,CASSFWGVTGANVLTF,TGTGCCAGCAGCTTTTGGGGAGTAACTGGGGCCAACGTCCTGACTTTC
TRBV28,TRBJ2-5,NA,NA,CASSLFQETQYF,TGTGCCAGCAGTTTATTTCAAGAGACCCAGTACTTC
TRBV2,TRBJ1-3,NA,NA,CASSEDSGNTIYF,TGTGCCAGCAGTGAAGACTCTGGAAACACCATATATTTT
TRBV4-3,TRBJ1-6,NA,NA,CASSLDGSSYNSPLHF,TGCGCCAGCAGCCTGGACGGAAGCTCCTATAATTCACCCCTCCACTTT
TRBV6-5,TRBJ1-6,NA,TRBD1,CASSYETGTGGSPLHF,TGTGCCAGCAGTTACGAGACCGGGACAGGGGGATCACCCCTCCACTTT
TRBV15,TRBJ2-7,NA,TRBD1,CATSRSGTGPYEQYF,TGTGCCACCAGCCGATCTGGGACAGGGCCCTACGAGCAGTACTTC
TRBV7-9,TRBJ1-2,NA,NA,CASTVREIYGYTF,TGTGCCAGCACCGTCCGAGAAATCTATGGCTACACCTTC
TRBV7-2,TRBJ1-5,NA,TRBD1,CASSLEQGVSNQPQHF,TGTGCCAGCAGCTTAGAACAGGGGGTTAGCAATCAGCCCCAGCATTTT
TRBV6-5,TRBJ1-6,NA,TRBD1,CASSYLPGQGNSPLHF,TGTGCCAGCAGTTACCTCCCCGGACAGGGTAATTCACCCCTCCACTTT
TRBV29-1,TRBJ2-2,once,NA,CSVHGTGTGELFF,TGCAGCGTCCACGGGACCGGGACCGGGGAGCTGTTTTTT
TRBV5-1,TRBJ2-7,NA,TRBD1,CASSPDRGQGQPEQYF,TGCGCCAGCAGCCCGGACCGGGGACAGGGGCAACCCGAGCAGTACTTC
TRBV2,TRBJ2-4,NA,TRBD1,CASSGGQSGIQYF,TGTGCCAGCAGTGGGGGACAGAGTGGCATTCAGTACTTC
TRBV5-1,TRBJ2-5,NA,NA,CASSLGRGAETQYF,TGCGCCAGCAGCTTGGGCCGGGGGGCAGAGACCCAGTACTTC
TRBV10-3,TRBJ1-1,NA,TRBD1,CAISDPGQGMNTEAFF,TGTGCCATCAGTGACCCGGGACAGGGAATGAACACTGAAGCTTTCTTT